This record covers a single T cell receptor beta chain. The antigen remains unidentified. The data are from a study of cytomegalovirus exposure and HLA in healthy donors. General observations from the study: Presence/absence analyses supposed approximately even sequencing depth among donors. In a later analysis, across HLA loci, associated TCR counts were highest for DRB1, lowest for HLA-C. The authors later linked a missense DCLRE1C variant to TCR beta V- and J-gene trimming. In vitro confirmation showed a few CMV-associated chains to be CMV antigen specific.

PCR involved 60 Vbeta and 13 Jbeta primers. Using immunoSEQ multiplex PCR, the repertoire was profiled, and TCRdb retains in-frame clones only, with some absent. The sample contains about 130,000 clones, around four fifths of which appear only once. V was trimmed by 0 bases and J by 0 bases, leaving 2 bases between them. CDR1 is GTSNPN and CDR2 is SVGIG in the germline V gene (reference sequence). The CDR3 length is 12 residues. The V call is TRBV30, the J call TRBJ1-1; D gene uncertain. This receptor was taken from a boy between 10 and 17 years old in good health and CMV-seronegative. The material sequenced was PBMCs. The CDR3 loop reads CAWSVMNTEAFF. The CDR3 nucleotides are TGTGCCTGGAGTGTTATGAACACTGAAGCTTTCTTT.